These T cell receptor beta chains were read from a single sample in a study of cytomegalovirus exposure and HLA in healthy donors. The method was immunoSEQ multiplex PCR; TCRdb's version includes in-frame clones alone and lacks a portion of them. The table has about 190,000 clones, approximately 85% seen once. The source material was PBMCs. The receptors stem from a woman between 18 and 29 years old in good health and CMV-seronegative. Both conserved end residues are part of each CDR3. The D gene is left open where the match is weak. Clone size is stated in some rows and not others, as once, few, many or a class when expanded.

CDR3aa	CDR3nt	abundance	d_gene	v_gene	j_gene	len
CSATGQGNGNTIYF	TGCAGCGCCACCGGACAGGGTAATGGAAACACCATATATTTT	.	TRBD1	TRBV29-1	TRBJ1-3	14
CASSQTGWERNTGELFF	TGCGCCAGCAGCCAAACTGGTTGGGAGAGGAACACCGGGGAGCTGTTTTTT	.	.	TRBV4-3	TRBJ2-2	17
CASSRATTGFQETQYF	TGTGCCAGCAGTCGAGCCACGACAGGGTTTCAAGAGACCCAGTACTTC	once	TRBD1	TRBV28	TRBJ2-5	16
CASSPGTGARTGELFF	TGTGCCAGCAGCCCCGGGACAGGGGCTCGAACCGGGGAGCTGTTTTTT	.	TRBD1	TRBV7-9	TRBJ2-2	16
CASSVEDYRAGELFF	TGTGCCAGCAGCGTAGAGGACTACCGGGCCGGGGAGCTGTTTTTT	.	.	TRBV9	TRBJ2-2	15
CASSLSPSGVTDTQYF	TGTGCCAGCAGCTTGTCCCCTAGCGGGGTTACAGATACGCAGTATTTT	.	TRBD2	TRBV5-5	TRBJ2-3	16
CASSALSGRVLTYNEQFF	TGTGCCAGCAGCGCTTTAAGCGGGAGAGTTCTGACCTACAATGAGCAGTTCTTC	.	TRBD2	TRBV7-3	TRBJ2-1	18
CAVSTGTNTGELFF	TGCGCCGTATCGACCGGGACTAACACCGGGGAGCTGTTTTTT	.	.	TRBV5-1	TRBJ2-2	14
CASSYAGTGRNTIYF	TGTGCCAGCAGTTACGCCGGGACAGGGAGAAACACCATATATTTT	.	TRBD1	TRBV6-5	TRBJ1-3	15
CASSSGLANEQFF	TGCGCCAGCAGCTCGGGACTAGCCAATGAGCAGTTCTTC	.	TRBD2	TRBV5-1	TRBJ2-1	13
CASSLGLANTDTQYF	TGTGCCAGCAGCTTAGGGCTAGCGAACACAGATACGCAGTATTTT	.	.	TRBV7-8	TRBJ2-3	15
CASIPQGSGNTIYF	TGTGCCAGTATCCCTCAGGGCTCTGGAAACACCATATATTTT	.	.	TRBV19	TRBJ1-3	14
CASSKGGGEKLFF	TGTGCCAGTTCTAAGGGGGGAGGGGAAAAACTGTTTTTT	once	.	TRBV28	TRBJ1-4	13
CASKESSGNTIYF	TGTGCCAGTAAGGAGAGCTCTGGAAACACCATATATTTT	.	.	TRBV6-1	TRBJ1-3	13
CATSVRDSSGNTIYF	TGTGCCACCAGCGTTCGGGACAGCTCTGGAAACACCATATATTTT	.	TRBD1	TRBV15	TRBJ1-3	15
CASSVQSNTEAFF	TGTGCCAGCAGTGTACAATCGAACACTGAAGCTTTCTTT	few	.	TRBV6-1	TRBJ1-1	13
CASSLETLEAFF	TGTGCCAGCAGCTTGGAGACTTTAGAGGCTTTCTTT	.	.	TRBV5-4	TRBJ1-1	12
CASSPTSGAGQPQHF	TGTGCCAGCTCACCGACGTCAGGGGCCGGACAGCCCCAGCATTTT	.	.	TRBV18	TRBJ1-5	15
CASRIQGFTEAFF	TGTGCCAGCAGGATCCAGGGGTTCACTGAAGCTTTCTTT	.	.	TRBV28	TRBJ1-1	13
CASSYDSSYEQYF	TGTGCCAGCAGTTACGACAGCTCCTACGAGCAGTACTTC	few	.	TRBV6-6	TRBJ2-7	13
CASRAGTQNYGYTF	TGTGCCAGCAGGGCCGGGACACAGAACTATGGCTACACCTTC	.	.	TRBV13	TRBJ1-2	14
CASSAALGQGLTEAFF	TGTGCCAGCAGTGCAGCCTTAGGACAGGGTCTGACTGAAGCTTTCTTT	.	TRBD1	TRBV6-1	TRBJ1-1	16
CASSPTGGRLDNSPLHF	TGTGCCAGCAGCCCAACAGGGGGAAGGCTTGATAATTCACCCCTCCACTTT	.	TRBD1	TRBV7-9	TRBJ1-6	17
CASSSESQETQYF	TGTGCCAGCAGCTCGGAGTCCCAAGAGACCCAGTACTTC	.	.	TRBV11-2	TRBJ2-5	13
CASSSRTGVNEKLFF	TGTGCCAGCAGCTCCCGGACGGGAGTTAATGAAAAACTGTTTTTT	.	.	TRBV7-9	TRBJ1-4	15
CSVVGTGEQYF	TGCAGCGTCGTCGGGACTGGCGAGCAGTACTTC	.	.	TRBV29-1	TRBJ2-7	11
CASSPAGTGGYGYTF	TGCGCCAGCAGCCCGGCGGGAACAGGGGGCTATGGCTACACCTTC	few	TRBD1	TRBV5-1	TRBJ1-2	15
CASSYTGTGELFF	TGTGCCAGCAGTTACACCGGGACAGGCGAACTGTTTTTT	.	TRBD1	TRBV6-5	TRBJ1-4	13
CSVAIPGSNTEAFF	TGCAGCGTTGCGATACCAGGATCGAACACTGAAGCTTTCTTT	.	.	TRBV29-1	TRBJ1-1	14
CASSSTGGLQETQYF	TGCGCCAGCAGCTCCACAGGGGGGTTACAAGAGACCCAGTACTTC	.	TRBD1	TRBV5-1	TRBJ2-5	15
CASSETTGNYEQYF	TGTGCCAGCAGTGAGACTACAGGGAACTACGAGCAGTACTTC	once	.	TRBV2	TRBJ2-7	14
CAGDRDGVETQYF	TGTGCCGGGGACAGGGACGGGGTGGAGACCCAGTACTTC	.	TRBD1	TRBV2	TRBJ2-5	13
CASNDRGRGLNQPQHF	TGTGCCAGCAACGACCGGGGCAGGGGGCTCAATCAGCCCCAGCATTTT	.	TRBD1	TRBV28	TRBJ1-5	16
CASSLQGLGTNEKLFF	TGTGCCAGCAGTTTACAGGGGTTGGGAACTAATGAAAAACTGTTTTTT	.	.	TRBV28	TRBJ1-4	16
CASSVGVSSGNTIYF	TGTGCCAGCAGCGTAGGTGTGAGCTCTGGAAACACCATATATTTT	.	.	TRBV9	TRBJ1-3	15
CASRTGGTGELFF	TGTGCCAGTCGGACGGGAGGGACCGGGGAGCTGTTTTTT	.	TRBD2	TRBV6-6	TRBJ2-2	13
CASSLVFGRATDTQYF	TGTGCCAGCAGCTTAGTCTTCGGGAGGGCCACAGATACGCAGTATTTT	.	TRBD2	TRBV7-2	TRBJ2-3	16
CASSYSTGAGGTIYF	TGTGCCAGCAGTTACTCGACAGGGGCTGGGGGCACCATATATTTT	.	TRBD1	TRBV6-5	TRBJ1-3	15
CASSIQGQETQYF	TGCGCCAGCAGCATACAGGGGCAAGAGACCCAGTACTTC	.	TRBD1	TRBV5-1	TRBJ2-5	13
CASRRQGPVDSPLHF	TGTGCCAGCAGAAGACAGGGCCCAGTGGATTCACCCCTCCACTTT	.	TRBD1	TRBV27	TRBJ1-6	15
CASSSGFTEAFF	TGTGCCAGCAGTTCCGGGTTCACTGAAGCTTTCTTT	.	.	TRBV6-1	TRBJ1-1	12
CASRALTGRNTEAFF	TGTGCCAGCAGGGCCCTGACAGGGAGGAACACTGAAGCTTTCTTT	.	TRBD1	TRBV2	TRBJ1-1	15
CASSPAASGYEQYF	TGTGCCAGCAGCCCCGCGGCTAGCGGGTACGAGCAGTACTTC	few	TRBD2	TRBV27	TRBJ2-7	14
CASSPLGTGLPDTQYF	TGTGCCAGCAGCCCCCTCGGGACAGGTCTTCCAGATACGCAGTATTTT	once	TRBD1	TRBV7-3	TRBJ2-3	16
CASSIQGSRETQYF	TGTGCCAGTAGTATCCAGGGGTCGCGGGAGACCCAGTACTTC	.	.	TRBV19	TRBJ2-5	14
CASSDGQGNNEQYF	TGTGCCAGCAGTGACGGGCAGGGTAACAACGAGCAGTACTTC	.	.	TRBV25-1	TRBJ2-7	14
CASSLAESTDTQYF	TGTGCCAGCAGCTTAGCGGAGAGCACAGATACGCAGTATTTT	.	.	TRBV6-1	TRBJ2-3	14
CASRTTGEGGYTF	TGTGCCAGCAGAACGACAGGGGAAGGTGGCTACACCTTC	once	TRBD1	TRBV6-4	TRBJ1-2	13
CASIRGQEQYF	TGTGCCAGCATCAGGGGGCAGGAGCAGTACTTC	.	.	TRBV21-1	TRBJ2-7	11
CSVKVGLLATDTQYF	TGCAGCGTGAAGGTGGGACTCCTCGCCACAGATACGCAGTATTTT	once	.	TRBV29-1	TRBJ2-3	15
CSAGGPGPTEAFF	TGCAGCGCCGGAGGGCCAGGGCCTACTGAAGCTTTCTTT	.	.	TRBV29-1	TRBJ1-1	13
CASSIDRDSGNTIYF	TGTGCCAGTAGTATTGACAGGGACTCTGGAAACACCATATATTTT	.	TRBD1	TRBV19	TRBJ1-3	15